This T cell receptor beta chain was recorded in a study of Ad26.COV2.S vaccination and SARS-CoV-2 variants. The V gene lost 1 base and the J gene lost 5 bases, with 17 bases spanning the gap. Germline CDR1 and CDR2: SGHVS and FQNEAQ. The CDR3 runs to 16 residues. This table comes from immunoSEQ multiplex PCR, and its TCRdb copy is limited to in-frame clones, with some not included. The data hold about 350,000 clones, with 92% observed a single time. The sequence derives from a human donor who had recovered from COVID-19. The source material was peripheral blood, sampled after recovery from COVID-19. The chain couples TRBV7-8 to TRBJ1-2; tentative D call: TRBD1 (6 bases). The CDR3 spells CASSLEDSLVAYGYTF. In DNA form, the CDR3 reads TGTGCCAGCAGCTTAGAGGACAGCCTCGTAGCTTATGGCTACACCTTC.